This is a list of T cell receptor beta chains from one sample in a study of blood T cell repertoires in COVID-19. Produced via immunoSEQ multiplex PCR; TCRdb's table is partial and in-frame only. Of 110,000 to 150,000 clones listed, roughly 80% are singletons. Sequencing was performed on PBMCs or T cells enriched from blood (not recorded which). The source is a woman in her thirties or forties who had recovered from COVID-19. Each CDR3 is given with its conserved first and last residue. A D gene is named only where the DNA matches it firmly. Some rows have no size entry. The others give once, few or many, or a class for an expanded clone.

CDR3aa: CASSDGDRGNTEAFF
CDR3nt: TGTGCCAGCAGTGATGGGGACAGGGGGAACACTGAAGCTTTCTTT
abundance: -
d_gene: TRBD1
j_gene: TRBJ1-1
v_gene: TRBV2

CDR3aa: CASTPIPNYGYTF
CDR3nt: TGTGCCAGCACCCCCATCCCAAACTATGGCTACACCTTC
abundance: -
d_gene: -
j_gene: TRBJ1-2
v_gene: TRBV12-3/TRBV12-4

CDR3aa: CASSSMTSGGGDTQYF
CDR3nt: TGTGCCAGCAGCTCGATGACTAGCGGCGGTGGGGATACGCAGTATTTT
abundance: -
d_gene: TRBD2
j_gene: TRBJ2-3
v_gene: TRBV5-4

CDR3aa: CASSARIGASYGYTF
CDR3nt: TGTGCCAGCAGCGCCCGGATTGGGGCGAGCTATGGCTACACCTTC
abundance: once
d_gene: -
j_gene: TRBJ1-2
v_gene: TRBV9

CDR3aa: CASSQYATGSTEAFF
CDR3nt: TGTGCCAGCAGCCAATACGCTACAGGGAGCACTGAAGCTTTCTTT
abundance: few
d_gene: -
j_gene: TRBJ1-1
v_gene: TRBV14

CDR3aa: CASRRTGTGNTIYF
CDR3nt: TGTGCCAGCAGGCGGACAGGGACTGGAAACACCATATATTTT
abundance: -
d_gene: TRBD1
j_gene: TRBJ1-3
v_gene: TRBV27

CDR3aa: CASSFGAEETQYF
CDR3nt: TGTGCCAGCAGTTTTGGGGCGGAGGAGACCCAGTACTTC
abundance: -
d_gene: -
j_gene: TRBJ2-5
v_gene: TRBV12-3/TRBV12-4

CDR3aa: CAIRAGLANYEQYF
CDR3nt: TGTGCCATCCGGGCCGGGCTAGCGAATTACGAGCAGTACTTC
abundance: -
d_gene: -
j_gene: TRBJ2-7
v_gene: TRBV10-3

CDR3aa: CAAAPSGYTGELFF
CDR3nt: TGTGCCGCCGCCCCCAGCGGGTACACCGGGGAGCTGTTTTTT
abundance: -
d_gene: -
j_gene: TRBJ2-2
v_gene: TRBV27

CDR3aa: CASSLARQGAYEQYF
CDR3nt: TGTGCCAGCAGTTTAGCGCGGCAGGGGGCCTACGAGCAGTACTTC
abundance: -
d_gene: TRBD1
j_gene: TRBJ2-7
v_gene: TRBV27

CDR3aa: CASFVVRRDRVFYEQYF
CDR3nt: TGTGCCAGCTTTGTGGTTCGCCGGGACAGGGTATTCTACGAGCAGTACTTC
abundance: -
d_gene: TRBD1
j_gene: TRBJ2-7
v_gene: TRBV2

CDR3aa: CASSVQAWAPGNTIYF
CDR3nt: TGTGCCAGCAGCGTACAGGCATGGGCCCCTGGAAACACCATATATTTT
abundance: -
d_gene: -
j_gene: TRBJ1-3
v_gene: TRBV11-2

CDR3aa: CASRSGQGAANEQFF
CDR3nt: TGTGCCAGCAGGAGCGGACAGGGCGCTGCGAATGAGCAGTTCTTC
abundance: -
d_gene: -
j_gene: TRBJ2-1
v_gene: TRBV21-1

CDR3aa: CASSPETGSGTQYF
CDR3nt: TGTGCCAGCAGCCCCGAGACTGGTAGCGGTACGCAGTATTTT
abundance: -
d_gene: -
j_gene: TRBJ2-3
v_gene: TRBV7-9

CDR3aa: CAWSGQSNTEAFF
CDR3nt: TGTGCCTGGAGTGGACAGTCGAACACTGAAGCTTTCTTT
abundance: -
d_gene: -
j_gene: TRBJ1-1
v_gene: TRBV30

CDR3aa: CAWRAEETQYF
CDR3nt: TGTGCCTGGAGAGCTGAAGAGACCCAGTACTTC
abundance: -
d_gene: -
j_gene: TRBJ2-5
v_gene: TRBV30

CDR3aa: CASSEGGRDEQFF
CDR3nt: TGTGCCAGCAGCGAGGGCGGGAGGGACGAGCAGTTCTTC
abundance: few
d_gene: TRBD2
j_gene: TRBJ2-1
v_gene: TRBV7-3

CDR3aa: CASSSREMNTEAFF
CDR3nt: TGTGCCAGCAGCTCCAGGGAAATGAACACTGAAGCTTTCTTT
abundance: -
d_gene: -
j_gene: TRBJ1-1
v_gene: TRBV5-4

CDR3aa: CASSLRTGGFAYNEQFF
CDR3nt: TGTGCCAGCAGCTTAAGGACTGGTGGATTTGCCTACAATGAGCAGTTCTTC
abundance: -
d_gene: -
j_gene: TRBJ2-1
v_gene: TRBV7-8

CDR3aa: CASSLILAGGPYNEQFF
CDR3nt: TGTGCCAGCAGCTTAATACTAGCGGGGGGGCCGTACAATGAGCAGTTCTTC
abundance: -
d_gene: TRBD2
j_gene: TRBJ2-1
v_gene: TRBV7-9

CDR3aa: CASSLQGINEKLFF
CDR3nt: TGTGCCAGCAGTCTCCAGGGAATTAATGAAAAACTGTTTTTT
abundance: -
d_gene: -
j_gene: TRBJ1-4
v_gene: TRBV28

CDR3aa: CASSTRLAASTDTQYF
CDR3nt: TGTGCCAGCAGTACCAGACTAGCAGCCAGCACAGATACGCAGTATTTT
abundance: -
d_gene: TRBD2
j_gene: TRBJ2-3
v_gene: TRBV27

CDR3aa: CASSRDTNQPQHF
CDR3nt: TGTGCCAGCAGCCGGGACACCAATCAGCCCCAGCATTTT
abundance: -
d_gene: -
j_gene: TRBJ1-5
v_gene: TRBV6-2/TRBV6-3

CDR3aa: CASSIWSSGGINEQFF
CDR3nt: TGTGCCAGTAGTATATGGTCTAGCGGGGGGATTAATGAGCAGTTCTTC
abundance: -
d_gene: TRBD2
j_gene: TRBJ2-1
v_gene: TRBV19

CDR3aa: CASISPGQGGPGTQYF
CDR3nt: TGCGCCAGCATTTCTCCGGGACAGGGAGGCCCGGGGACCCAGTACTTC
abundance: -
d_gene: TRBD1
j_gene: TRBJ2-5
v_gene: TRBV10-1

CDR3aa: CASSEFPTGRANYGYTF
CDR3nt: TGTGCCAGCAGTGAATTCCCCACGGGGAGGGCTAACTATGGCTACACCTTC
abundance: -
d_gene: -
j_gene: TRBJ1-2
v_gene: TRBV2

CDR3aa: CASSQVLGQGNYGYTF
CDR3nt: TGCGCCAGCAGCCAAGTATTAGGACAGGGAAACTATGGCTACACCTTC
abundance: -
d_gene: TRBD1
j_gene: TRBJ1-2
v_gene: TRBV4-1

CDR3aa: CASSPGSTYGYTF
CDR3nt: TGCGCCAGCAGCCCCGGGAGCACTTATGGCTACACCTTC
abundance: -
d_gene: -
j_gene: TRBJ1-2
v_gene: TRBV5-1

CDR3aa: CASSFSGRTGGSYEQYF
CDR3nt: TGCGCCAGCAGCTTTTCGGGACGGACAGGAGGATCCTACGAGCAGTACTTC
abundance: -
d_gene: TRBD1
j_gene: TRBJ2-7
v_gene: TRBV5-1

CDR3aa: CASSFSGNIQYF
CDR3nt: TGTGCCAGCAGCTTTAGCGGAAACATTCAGTACTTC
abundance: -
d_gene: -
j_gene: TRBJ2-4
v_gene: TRBV7-2

CDR3aa: CASSQDRVNTEAFF
CDR3nt: TGCGCCAGCAGCCAAGACAGGGTAAACACTGAAGCTTTCTTT
abundance: -
d_gene: -
j_gene: TRBJ1-1
v_gene: TRBV4-1

CDR3aa: CASSSLQGEAGNTIYF
CDR3nt: TGTGCCAGCAGCTCGCTCCAGGGGGAAGCTGGAAACACCATATATTTT
abundance: -
d_gene: TRBD1
j_gene: TRBJ1-3
v_gene: TRBV11-2

CDR3aa: CASNLQGDPLREQFF
CDR3nt: TGTGCCAGTAACCTCCAGGGGGACCCCCTAAGGGAGCAGTTCTTC
abundance: -
d_gene: TRBD1
j_gene: TRBJ2-1
v_gene: TRBV9

CDR3aa: CASSPTSGSTGELFF
CDR3nt: TGTGCCAGCAGCCCTACTAGCGGGAGTACCGGGGAGCTGTTTTTT
abundance: -
d_gene: TRBD2
j_gene: TRBJ2-2
v_gene: TRBV7-8

CDR3aa: CASSYVGPNTEAFF
CDR3nt: TGTGCCAGCAGTTACGTGGGGCCCAACACTGAAGCTTTCTTT
abundance: -
d_gene: -
j_gene: TRBJ1-1
v_gene: TRBV6-6

CDR3aa: CALTTPRGEQYF
CDR3nt: TGTGCATTAACCACTCCCAGGGGGGAGCAGTACTTC
abundance: once
d_gene: TRBD1
j_gene: TRBJ2-7
v_gene: TRBV30

CDR3aa: CASSKGLALYF
CDR3nt: TGTGCCAGCAGCAAGGGACTAGCGCTGTACTTC
abundance: -
d_gene: TRBD2
j_gene: TRBJ2-7
v_gene: TRBV7-9

CDR3aa: CASSQVGRDFEAFF
CDR3nt: TGCGCCAGCAGCCAAGTGGGAAGGGACTTTGAAGCTTTCTTT
abundance: -
d_gene: -
j_gene: TRBJ1-1
v_gene: TRBV4-1

CDR3aa: CASPTTSGTGGAYNYGYTF
CDR3nt: TGTGCCAGTCCGACCACTTCCGGGACAGGGGGCGCTTATAACTATGGCTACACCTTC
abundance: -
d_gene: TRBD1
j_gene: TRBJ1-2
v_gene: TRBV19

CDR3aa: CAGAGGNYEQYF
CDR3nt: TGTGCCGGGGCTGGAGGGAACTACGAGCAGTACTTC
abundance: -
d_gene: -
j_gene: TRBJ2-7
v_gene: TRBV2

CDR3aa: CASSVGGTGGLEQYF
CDR3nt: TGTGCCAGCAGCGTAGGGGGGACAGGGGGATTAGAGCAGTACTTC
abundance: once
d_gene: TRBD1
j_gene: TRBJ2-7
v_gene: TRBV9

CDR3aa: CASSLGREAGNTIYF
CDR3nt: TGTGCCAGCAGCTTGGGTCGCGAAGCTGGAAACACCATATATTTT
abundance: -
d_gene: -
j_gene: TRBJ1-3
v_gene: TRBV5-4

CDR3aa: CASSFQGANTEAFF
CDR3nt: TGTGCCAGCAGCTTCCAGGGGGCTAACACTGAAGCTTTCTTT
abundance: -
d_gene: TRBD1
j_gene: TRBJ1-1
v_gene: TRBV13

CDR3aa: CAWSVGNRGYQETQYF
CDR3nt: TGTGCCTGGAGTGTAGGCAACAGGGGGTACCAAGAGACCCAGTACTTC
abundance: -
d_gene: TRBD1
j_gene: TRBJ2-5
v_gene: TRBV30

CDR3aa: CASSPYQGQANTGELFF
CDR3nt: TGTGCCAGCTCACCGTACCAGGGGCAGGCGAACACCGGGGAGCTGTTTTTT
abundance: -
d_gene: -
j_gene: TRBJ2-2
v_gene: TRBV18

CDR3aa: CASSAWEVYEQFF
CDR3nt: TGTGCCAGCAGCGCCTGGGAGGTCTATGAGCAGTTCTTC
abundance: -
d_gene: -
j_gene: TRBJ2-1
v_gene: TRBV12-3/TRBV12-4

CDR3aa: CASSPRTDWNTEAFF
CDR3nt: TGTGCCAGCAGCCCCCGGACAGACTGGAACACTGAAGCTTTCTTT
abundance: -
d_gene: -
j_gene: TRBJ1-1
v_gene: TRBV7-8

CDR3aa: CASSVDRDGNTIYF
CDR3nt: TGTGCCAGCAGCGTAGACAGGGATGGAAACACCATATATTTT
abundance: -
d_gene: -
j_gene: TRBJ1-3
v_gene: TRBV9

CDR3aa: CASSTGQGVIHEQFF
CDR3nt: TGTGCCAGTAGTACCGGACAGGGGGTCATCCATGAGCAGTTCTTC
abundance: -
d_gene: TRBD1
j_gene: TRBJ2-1
v_gene: TRBV19

CDR3aa: CASTPGRGTYNEQFF
CDR3nt: TGTGCCAGCACCCCAGGGCGGGGAACCTACAATGAGCAGTTCTTC
abundance: -
d_gene: -
j_gene: TRBJ2-1
v_gene: TRBV5-4

CDR3aa: CASTGWGRRQPQHF
CDR3nt: TGTGCCAGTACCGGATGGGGGCGCCGGCAGCCCCAGCATTTT
abundance: -
d_gene: -
j_gene: TRBJ1-5
v_gene: TRBV19

CDR3aa: CAGNGTAINTEAFF
CDR3nt: TGTGCCGGGAACGGGACAGCTATTAACACTGAAGCTTTCTTT
abundance: -
d_gene: TRBD1
j_gene: TRBJ1-1
v_gene: TRBV11-3

CDR3aa: CASSGGVYNEQFF
CDR3nt: TGTGCCAGCTCGGGAGGTGTCTACAATGAGCAGTTCTTC
abundance: -
d_gene: TRBD2
j_gene: TRBJ2-1
v_gene: TRBV9

CDR3aa: CASSLGHSTDTQYF
CDR3nt: TGTGCCAGCAGCTTAGGACATAGCACAGATACGCAGTATTTT
abundance: -
d_gene: -
j_gene: TRBJ2-3
v_gene: TRBV7-2